The 17 T cell receptor beta chains below all came from one sample that was sequenced in a study of regulatory T cells in long-lasting Graves disease (dated by TCRdb to the early 2020s). Libraries were made using multiplex PCR. Data came from an Illumina HiSeq 4000. To build TCR beta libraries, CDR3 regions were amplified by Arm-PCR using iRepertoire HTBI primers. Starting from the raw public reads, TCRdb applied fastp trimming at Q25, assembled clones with MiXCR and retained in-frame beta chains. Each CDR3 protein gets just one entry, which takes the most common genes and DNA from the rows behind it. In all, the sample holds almost 350,000 distinct CDR3 sequences, and about 20% of those were seen once. The ten largest account for just under 30% of the sample. What this sample's time point label stands for: persistent/refractory GD, antithyroid drugs over 5 years with positive TRAb. For both TCR sequencing and RNA sequencing, RNA was extracted from PBMCs in TRIzol.

The input for sequencing was peripheral blood mononuclear cells (PBMCs), taken when the disease was refractory, from a patient treated with antithyroid drugs. Every receptor here comes from a female donor with Graves disease.

In its sample, this clonotype was seen many times. The chain carries TRBV28 and TRBJ2-7; 7 bases align to TRBD1. J was trimmed by 2 bases and V by 4 bases; bases with no gene match: 8. In germline, CDR1 is MDHEN, CDR2 SYDVKM. The CDR3 totals 15 residues. This chain's CDR3 is CASSSYWTGPYEQYF. The CDR3 coding sequence is TGTGCCAGCAGTTCTTACTGGACAGGACCCTACGAGCAGTACTTC.

Ten or more counts support this clonotype. The chain joins TRBV6-5 to TRBJ2-5, with a tentative D call TRBD1 (7 bases). V was pared by 1 base and J by 1 base, with 10 bases between. The CDR3 extends over 15 amino acids. Germline lookup yields CDR1 MNHEY and CDR2 SVGAGI. As DNA, the CDR3 is TGTGCCAGCAGTTACTGGAGGGGGCTCCAAGAGACCCAGTACTTC. It codes for CASSYWRGLQETQYF.

The chain combines TRBV7-9 with TRBJ1-3; D unresolved. The V gene's germline CDR1 is SEHNR and CDR2 FQNEAQ (reference sequence). Trimming removed 1 base from V and 0 bases from J, with 7 bases in between. The CDR3 has 15 residues. The CDR3 DNA is TGTGCCAGCAGCTTAGTGTCCAGCTCTGGAAACACCATATATTTT. Translated: CASSLVSSSGNTIYF. The full variable domain, rest sourced from reference TRBV7-9 and TRBJ1-3, is DTGVSQNPRHKITKRGQNVTFRCDPISEHNRLYWYRQTLGQGPEFLTYFQNEAQLEKSRLLSDRFSAERPKGSFSTLEIQRTEQGDSAMYLCASSLVSSSGNTIYFGEGSWLTVV.

Many counts were recorded for this clonotype. The chain recombines TRBV11-2 with TRBJ2-7, with D perhaps TRBD2 (5 bases). The length of the CDR3 is 12 residues. CDR1 and CDR2 (germline): SGHAT, FQNNGV. Trimming left V 7 bases short and J 7 bases short, with 14 bases between. The CDR3 DNA sequence: TGTGCCAGCACCTACGGGCCGGGGGAGCAGTACTTC. It specifies CASTYGPGEQYF. Complete variable domain (other parts from reference TRBV11-2 and TRBJ2-7): EAGVAQSPRYKIIEKRQSVAFWCNPISGHATLYWYQQILGQGPKLLIQFQNNGVVDDSQLPKDRFSAERLKGVDSTLKIQPAKLEDSAVYLCASTYGPGEQYFGPGTRLTVT.

This clonotype was found many times. This rearrangement joins TRBV7-9 to TRBJ2-5; D may be TRBD1 (6 bases). V was pared by 5 bases and J by 2 bases, with 15 bases between. CDR1 and CDR2 (germline): SEHNR, FQNEAQ (reference sequence). The CDR3 spans 15 residues. CDR3 region: CASSPPDRIQETQYF. The CDR3 coding sequence is TGTGCCAGCAGCCCGCCGGACAGAATTCAAGAGACCCAGTACTTC. Full variable domain (outside the CDR3, taken from reference TRBV7-9 and TRBJ2-5): DTGVSQNPRHKITKRGQNVTFRCDPISEHNRLYWYRQTLGQGPEFLTYFQNEAQLEKSRLLSDRFSAERPKGSFSTLEIQRTEQGDSAMYLCASSPPDRIQETQYFGPGTRLLVL.

About this clonotype: A read error may explain this, as a much larger clone is one base away. The rearrangement links TRBV20-1 to TRBJ1-4; 7 bases align to TRBD1. Germline CDR1 and CDR2: DFQATT and SNEGSKA (reference sequence). CDR3 length: 16 amino acids. Trimming cost V 4 bases and J 10 bases; bases outside gene matches: 18. The DNA of the CDR3 is TGCAGTGCTATGGGGACAGCGGGCATGCCTCGTCGAAAACTGTTTTTT. Translated: CSAMGTAGMPRRKLFF.

With regard to this clonotype: A single base separates this from a much larger clone, so it may be a read error. The V call is TRBV27, the J call TRBJ2-7; D gene ambiguous. The CDR3 is made up of 16 amino acids. V was clipped by 4 bases and J by 0 bases, with 16 bases between them. CDR1 MNHEY and CDR2 SMNVEV come from the germline V gene (reference sequence). The CDR3 protein is CASSSLTHLDSYEQYF. The CDR3 region has the DNA TGTGCCAGCAGTTCGCTGACACACCTGGACTCCTACGAGCAGTACTTC.

This clonotype was detected only a few times. This rearrangement joins TRBV5-1 to TRBJ1-1; 7 nucleotides match TRBD1. CDR1 is SGHRS, CDR2 YFSETQ, per germline. V lost 4 bases to trimming and J lost 0 bases; unmatched junction nucleotides: 6. The CDR3 length is 15 residues. The CDR3 DNA sequence: TGCGCCAGCAGCCCCGAGACAGGGTTGAACACTGAAGCTTTCTTT. The encoded protein is CASSPETGLNTEAFF.

Ten or more counts support this clonotype. The chain combines TRBV3-1 with TRBJ1-5; no definite D call. V shed 3 bases and J shed 2 bases, with 8 bases lying between them. The germline V gene encodes CDR1 LGHDT and CDR2 YNNKEL (reference sequence). This CDR3 contains 14 residues. CDR3 sequence reads: CASSQDGGNQPQHF. DNA of the CDR3: TGTGCCAGCAGCCAGGACGGGGGCAATCAGCCCCAGCATTTT.

In its sample, this clonotype is medium-sized. The CDR3 is CASSYETGYNSPLHF. The CDR3 nucleotides are TGTGCCAGCAGTTACGAGACGGGGTATAATTCACCCCTCCACTTT. The V gene is TRBV6-5, the J gene TRBJ1-6; D ambiguous. Per the germline V gene, CDR1 is MNHEY and CDR2 is SVGAGI. Trimming took off 2 bases at V and 4 bases at J, with 9 bases between the two ends. CDR3 length: 15 residues.

This rearrangement joins TRBV5-1 to TRBJ2-5; D possibly corresponds to TRBD1 (6 bases). V lost 4 bases to trimming and J lost 1 base, with 14 bases between them. Germline CDR1 is SGHRS and CDR2 is YFSETQ. The CDR3 contains 15 residues. Written as DNA, the CDR3 is TGCGCCAGCAGCCCCGGACAGTTCATCCAAGAGACCCAGTACTTC. Translating gives CASSPGQFIQETQYF. Using reference TRBV5-1 and TRBJ2-5 for the parts outside the CDR3, the full variable domain is KAGVTQTPRYLIKTRGQQVTLSCSPISGHRSVSWYQQTPGQGLQFLFEYFSETQRNKGNFPGRFSGRQFSNSRSEMNVSTLELGDSALYLCASSPGQFIQETQYFGPGTRLLVL.

This clonotype was counted many times. The V and J genes are TRBV6-1 and TRBJ2-7; D might be TRBD2 (6 bases). Trimming removed 6 bases at V and 3 bases at J, with 18 bases between. This CDR3 region has 15 residues. Germline V lookup: CDR1 MNHNS, CDR2 SASEGT. DNA of the CDR3: TGTGCCAGCAGATCGGGAGTTTCCACGGGCTACGAGCAGTACTTC. Protein product: CASRSGVSTGYEQYF.

This clonotype showed up many times. The chain combines TRBV7-3 with TRBJ2-5; D might be TRBD1 (6 bases). The ends were cut back, 8 bases at V and 4 bases at J, with 14 bases in the middle. Germline CDR1 and CDR2: SGHTA and FQGTGA. The CDR3 contains 13 residues. The CDR3 bases are TGTGCCAGCGGCCAGGGGTGGGGAGAGACCCAGTACTTC. Its translation: CASGQGWGETQYF.

This clonotype has a handful of counts. The rearrangement links TRBV2 to TRBJ2-7; TRBD2 matches 7 bases. The germline V gene has CDR1 SNHLY and CDR2 FYNNEI. V dropped 11 bases and J dropped 6; count of bases not matched to a gene: 10. CDR3 size: 12 residues. CDR3 sequence: CAGWEGGGEQYF. CDR3 bases: TGTGCCGGGTGGGAGGGCGGCGGCGAGCAGTACTTC.

This clonotype was counted many times. The chain recombines TRBV6-1 with TRBJ1-2, with D maybe TRBD1 (6 bases). Germline loops: CDR1 MNHNS, CDR2 SASEGT. The CDR3 is made up of 14 amino acids. Deletions cut 6 bases from V and 4 bases from J, with 15 bases between. CDR3 coding DNA: TGTGCCAGCAGACCCCAGGACAGACTCTATGGCTACACCTTC. The encoded protein is CASRPQDRLYGYTF.

This clonotype was counted ten times or more. The J gene is TRBJ2-4, the V gene TRBV24-1; either TRBD1 or TRBD2 may supply D (6 bases each). CDR3 size: 15 residues. Per germline, CDR1 KGHDR and CDR2 SFDVKD. V dropped 3 bases and J dropped 8 bases, with 16 bases sitting between them. CDR3 in amino acids: CATSDLQLEGDIQYF. The CDR3, as DNA: TGTGCCACCAGTGATCTCCAACTGGAGGGGGACATTCAGTACTTC.

This clonotype was detected many times. This sequence joins TRBV12-3 or TRBV12-4 and TRBJ1-5, with D possibly TRBD1 on 5 matching bases. V was cut by 7 bases and J by 6 bases, with 16 bases left in between. The CDR3 consists of 14 residues. CDR3 loop: CASNLPGAGQPQHF. CDR3 nucleotides: TGTGCCAGCAACCTACCCGGGGCCGGTCAGCCCCAGCATTTT.